This T cell receptor (beta chain) derives from a study of blood T cells in healthy people across ages. As concerns this clonotype: As yet, its antigen is unknown.

The authors ran a second PCR of about 7 to 11 cycles using a sample-barcoded 5' primer and a J-beta primer mix. TCRdb ran MiXCR on the 5' RACE reads and lists one entry per CDR3 protein. The table lists around 1,600,000 distinct CDR3 sequences, 42% of them singletons. V lost 1 base and J lost 3; bases outside the gene matches: 3. Per germline, CDR1 MGHDK and CDR2 SYGVNS. The CDR3 has 15 residues. Study findings and constraints: Long-lived donors had more naive CD4+ cells and higher diversity than aged donors.

Ranging in age from about 6 to 95, the donors were healthy Caucasian individuals from Russia. Sequenced input: blood. The chain uses TRBV25-1 and TRBJ2-7; 10 bases match TRBD1. This clonotype was sampled from a woman between 18 and 29 years old in good health. CDR3 in amino acids: CASSEWGQGSYEQYF. CDR3 nucleotide sequence: TGTGCCAGCAGTGAATGGGGACAGGGGAGCTACGAGCAGTACTTC.